The 23 T cell receptor beta chains reported below all come from one sample, sequenced in a study of patients and donors after allogeneic stem cell transplantation. MiXCR, run by TCRdb on the RT-PCR reads, gives a single entry per CDR3 protein. This sample has about a million distinct CDR3 sequences, with about a sixth found just once. Source material: blood, either unsorted or a sorted T cell fraction (not recorded which). Receptor source: a human donor who was either an allogeneic HSCT recipient or a stem cell or donor lymphocyte infusion donor (not recorded which). It is not recorded whose cells these are; they may come from a transplant donor.

The rearrangement links TRBV30 to TRBJ1-2, with 9 bases that match TRBD1. The trim removed 5 bases at V and 5 bases at J, leaving 3 bases unmatched. In germline, CDR1 is GTSNPN, CDR2 SVGIG (reference sequence). The length of the CDR3 is 12 residues. In nucleotides, the CDR3 is TGTGCCTGGTCGACAGGGGGGTATGGCTACACCTTC. It encodes CAWSTGGYGYTF. The full variable domain, rest sourced from reference TRBV30 and TRBJ1-2, is SQTIHQWPATLVQPVGSPLSLECTVEGTSNPNLYWYRQAAGRGLQLLFYSVGIGQISSEVPQNLSASRPQDRQFILSSKKLLLSDSGFYLCAWSTGGYGYTFGSGTRLTVV.

This clonotype was detected many times. This CDR3 reads CASSQDFSTDTQYF. The CDR3 coding sequence is TGTGCCAGCAGTCAGGATTTCTCCACAGATACGCAGTATTTT. The gene calls are TRBV25-1 and TRBJ2-3; D ambiguous. The V end lost 5 bases, the J end lost 2 bases, and 11 bases lay between the germline ends. CDR1 and CDR2 from the germline V gene are MGHDK and SYGVNS. CDR3 size: 14 residues. The full variable domain, its missing parts supplied by reference TRBV25-1 and TRBJ2-3, is EADIYQTPRYLVIGTGKKITLECSQTMGHDKMYWYQQDPGMELHLIHYSYGVNSTEKGDLSSESTVSRIRTEHFPLTLESARPSHTSQYLCASSQDFSTDTQYFGPGTRLTVL.

The chain joins TRBV9 to TRBJ2-7; 10 nucleotides align to TRBD2. The V gene end was trimmed by 5 bases and the J gene end by 0 bases; junction bases not matched to a gene: 5. Germline V gives CDR1 SGDLS, CDR2 YYNGEE. CDR3 size: 15 residues. The CDR3 spells CASSERGGTSYEQYF. In nucleotides, the CDR3 is TGTGCCAGCAGTGAGCGGGGGGGGACCTCCTACGAGCAGTACTTC.

The rearrangement joins TRBV11-1 to TRBJ2-5; TRBD1 might be the D (6 bases). The germline CDR1 and CDR2 sequences are SGHAT and FQDESV (reference sequence). The CDR3 is made up of 14 amino acids. V lost 5 bases and J 2 bases, leaving 12 bases between the germline ends. The CDR3 nucleotides are TGTGCCAGCAGCCTTAATGGACAGCAAGAGACCCAGTACTTC. The encoded protein is CASSLNGQQETQYF.

This clonotype was counted only a few times. The chain is built from TRBV12-3 or TRBV12-4 and TRBJ1-5; possible D gene TRBD1, 5 bases. The V end lost 2 bases, the J end lost 0 bases, and 17 bases lay between the germline ends. This CDR3 contains 18 residues. Written as DNA, the CDR3 is TGTGCCAGCAGTTTATCCCCGCCGACAGCCTATAGCAATCAGCCCCAGCATTTT. It yields the protein CASSLSPPTAYSNQPQHF.

The chain recombines TRBV3-1 with TRBJ2-3; possibly TRBD2 for D (6 bases). CDR3 size: 16 residues. Germline CDR1 LGHDT, CDR2 YNNKEL (reference sequence). V was cut by 7 bases and J by 1 base, with 18 bases left in between. The CDR3 DNA follows: TGTGCCAGCAACTTCCGCGGGAAGAGGGGCACAGATACGCAGTATTTT. Its protein product is CASNFRGKRGTDTQYF.

The chain uses TRBV12-3 or TRBV12-4 and TRBJ1-1; D is undetermined. V was cut by 5 bases and J by 1 base, with 8 bases left in between. This CDR3 contains 13 residues. The CDR3, as DNA: TGTGCCAGCAGTCATCCAGGGAACACTGAAGCTTTCTTT. Protein product: CASSHPGNTEAFF.

The chain has TRBV7-2 and TRBJ2-1; 8 bases map to TRBD2. Trimming at V came to 4 bases and at J to 4 bases, leaving 9 bases not matched to a gene. The CDR3 runs 16 residues. Germline V gene data show CDR1 as SGHTA and CDR2 as FQGNSA. The DNA for the CDR3 is TGTGCCAGCAGCTCCTATAGCGGGGTAACATACAATGAGCAGTTCTTC. Its translation: CASSSYSGVTYNEQFF.

This clonotype has only a few counts. The rearrangement links TRBV20-1 to TRBJ2-1; the match to TRBD2 covers 12 bases. The CDR3 length is 16 residues. Per germline, CDR1 DFQATT and CDR2 SNEGSKA (reference sequence). V lost 0 bases, J lost 4 bases, and 4 bases stayed unmatched. The DNA for the CDR3 is TGCAGTGCTAGAGATCCGACTAGCGGGAGTTACAATGAGCAGTTCTTC. This gives the protein CSARDPTSGSYNEQFF.

This clonotype was seen a handful of times. The chain recombines TRBV6-2 or TRBV6-3 with TRBJ2-5; 7 bases fit TRBD2. CDR3 length: 15 residues. V was clipped by 6 bases and J by 3 bases; unmatched bases: 10. Germline V gene sequence: CDR1 MNHEY, CDR2 SVGEGT. The CDR3 region is CASRNALAEKETQYF. CDR3 DNA sequence: TGTGCCAGCAGAAATGCTCTAGCGGAGAAAGAGACCCAGTACTTC.

The gene calls are TRBV20-1 and TRBJ1-2; TRBD1 might be the D (5 bases). The V gene lost 3 bases and the J gene lost 2 bases, with 16 bases spanning the gap. The CDR3 sequence is 15 residues long. Germline CDR1 and CDR2: DFQATT and SNEGSKA (reference sequence). The CDR3, as DNA: TGCAGTGCTAGCGTAGGACAACCGCACAACTATGGCTACACCTTC. This encodes CSASVGQPHNYGYTF.

A few counts support this clonotype. This sequence joins TRBV3-1 and TRBJ2-7; 7 positions agree with TRBD1. CDR1 is LGHDT and CDR2 is YNNKEL in the germline V gene (reference sequence). CDR3 length equals 16 residues. The junction had 5 bases not matched to a gene; V was cut back by 0 bases and J by 0 bases. For the CDR3, the DNA is TGTGCCAGCAGCCAAGAGGGACAGACAAGCTCCTACGAGCAGTACTTC. Its translation is CASSQEGQTSSYEQYF.

The chain links TRBV11-2 to TRBJ2-5; the D gene is possibly TRBD1 (5 bases). The V end was cut by 7 bases, the J end by 2 bases, with 17 bases between. Germline CDR1 SGHAT, CDR2 FQNNGV. There are 15 residues in the CDR3. The CDR3 nucleotides read TGTGCCAGCATCCTAGGGGCAGGGATACAAGAGACCCAGTACTTC. Protein: CASILGAGIQETQYF. The complete variable domain, with remaining parts taken from reference TRBV11-2 and TRBJ2-5, reads EAGVAQSPRYKIIEKRQSVAFWCNPISGHATLYWYQQILGQGPKLLIQFQNNGVVDDSQLPKDRFSAERLKGVDSTLKIQPAKLEDSAVYLCASILGAGIQETQYFGPGTRLLVL.

This clonotype was found a few times. The CDR3 DNA is TGCAGTGCTAGAGAACGTGCTGAAGCTTTCTTT. Amino acid sequence: CSARERAEAFF. The chain has TRBV20-1 and TRBJ1-1; D unclear. Trimming took off 0 bases at V and 6 bases at J, with 5 bases between the two ends. The germline CDR1 and CDR2 sequences are DFQATT and SNEGSKA (reference sequence). The CDR3 runs to 11 residues.

The chain recombines TRBV7-9 with TRBJ2-1; maybe TRBD2 (6 bases). The V and J ends lost 0 bases and 6 bases respectively, with 12 bases between them. The CDR3 covers 15 residues. Germline values: CDR1 SEHNR, CDR2 FQNEAQ (reference sequence). The CDR3 nucleotides read TGTGCCAGCAGCTTAGCCCTAGCGTATATCAATGAGCAGTTCTTC. It is translated as CASSLALAYINEQFF.

This clonotype came up a few times. The CDR3 nucleotides are TGCAGTGCTAGAAGGCAGGACGCCTACGAGCAGTACTTC. It is translated as CSARRQDAYEQYF. The chain is built from TRBV20-1 and TRBJ2-7; D ambiguous. Trimming pared 2 bases from V and 2 bases from J, leaving 10 bases between. Germline V gene lookup returns CDR1 DFQATT and CDR2 SNEGSKA (reference sequence). This CDR3 comprises 13 residues.

This clonotype has only a few counts. J is TRBJ1-4 and V is TRBV15; D remains ambiguous. The V gene lost 5 bases and the J gene lost 0 bases, with 13 bases spanning the gap. CDR1 and CDR2 from the germline V gene are LNHNV and YYDKDF (reference sequence). This CDR3 has 16 residues. The CDR3 sequence: CATSSHDPPTNEKLFF. CDR3 sequence (DNA): TGTGCCACCAGCTCGCACGACCCGCCAACTAATGAAAAACTGTTTTTT.

The gene calls are TRBV20-1 and TRBJ1-2; tentatively, D is TRBD1 (5 bases). This CDR3 is built from 10 residues. V lost 6 bases and J lost 6, with 8 bases in between. CDR1 and CDR2 from the germline V gene are DFQATT and SNEGSKA (reference sequence). The chain's CDR3 is CSAGTNGYTF. The CDR3 coding sequence is TGCAGTGCAGGGACTAATGGCTACACCTTC.

The gene calls are TRBV20-1 and TRBJ2-3; 8 bases are shared with TRBD2. CDR1 is DFQATT and CDR2 is SNEGSKA in the germline V gene (reference sequence). The trim removed 4 bases at V and 4 bases at J, leaving 7 bases unmatched. This CDR3 has 14 amino acids. CDR3 loop: CSATRRGGPDTQYF. Here the CDR3 DNA reads TGCAGTGCTACCCGACGGGGGGGACCAGATACGCAGTATTTT.

This clonotype was observed many times. The gene calls are TRBV7-9 and TRBJ2-1; possible D gene TRBD2, 5 bases. Trimming shortened V by 3 bases and J by 0 bases, and 15 bases separated the two germline ends. Per the germline V gene, CDR1 is SEHNR and CDR2 is FQNEAQ (reference sequence). The CDR3 is 17 residues long. CDR3 region: CASSFPTEGYSYNEQFF. The CDR3, as DNA: TGTGCCAGCAGCTTCCCCACCGAGGGATACTCCTACAATGAGCAGTTCTTC.

The rearrangement joins TRBV12-3 or TRBV12-4 to TRBJ1-2; D gene ambiguous. This CDR3 is built from 12 residues. The V end lost 6 bases, the J end lost 8 bases, and 13 bases lay between the germline ends. The CDR3 loop is CASSPPPRGYTF. The DNA for the CDR3 is TGTGCCAGCAGCCCCCCACCGAGGGGCTACACCTTC.

This clonotype has a single count. The V gene is TRBV12-3 or TRBV12-4, the J gene TRBJ1-5; TRBD1 aligns across 7 bases. The CDR3 runs to 15 residues. The junction had 11 bases not matched to a gene; V was cut back by 5 bases and J by 7 bases. The CDR3 DNA sequence: TGTGCCAGCAGTCCGAGGTGGCAGGGGGACCAGCCCCAGCATTTT. It is translated as CASSPRWQGDQPQHF.

This clonotype came up a few times. J is TRBJ2-6 and V is TRBV7-8, with D perhaps assigned TRBD1 or TRBD2 (5 bases each). Germline loops: CDR1 SGHVS, CDR2 FQNEAQ. Trimming stripped 5 bases from V and 4 bases from J, with 21 bases between. CDR3 length equals 18 residues. CDR3 coding DNA: TGTGCCAGCAGCCTAGAAGGTTCAGGGAGTTCCGGGGCCAACGTCCTGACTTTC. This encodes CASSLEGSGSSGANVLTF.